This T cell receptor beta chain was identified during a study of T cell responses to AZD1222 COVID-19 vaccine (dated by TCRdb to about 2021). At the level of the whole study: TCR sequencing covered 230 or so trial participants: 207 given two doses of AZD1222 and 26 given two doses of MenACWY control vaccine. Trial participants were enrolled by age into 18-55, 56-69 and 70-plus year subgroups, with 148, 28 and 57 TCR-sequenced participants respectively. Study-wide findings and limitations: A significant rise in spike-specific TCR breadth and depth was observed after two AZD1222 doses relative to day 0 and relative to MenACWY recipients. In the small 56-69-year group, the increase in depth fell short of significance, most likely because of low power. Reportedly, close to half of the unique spike-specific TCRs recognized epitopes lying outside the regions that are mutated in the B.1.351 and B.1.1.7 variants. Because no day 14 peak-response samples were available, repertoires were characterized only after the peak T cell response. Vaccine-associated CD4 TCRs spanned the whole spike protein, with dominant responses in regions 160-218 and 743-854. Participants were mostly white British, with more females than males. The authors suggested clonal diversity may have been underestimated. Conclusions about previously exposed vaccinees were limited because only six or seven AZD1222 recipients were SARS-CoV-2 seropositive at baseline.

Points on this clone: Its antigen remains undetermined. No quality values exist for individual bases; no much larger clone is one base distant.

The CDR3 regions of human TCRbeta chains were analyzed by immunosequencing. From the authors' description of their analysis: Repertoire TCRs were checked for matches against a reference library of SARS-CoV-2-specific TCRs that had been generated using the MIRA antigen-specificity platform. Breadth was defined as the fraction of unique TCRs that were SARS-CoV-2-associated, and depth was defined as the fraction of total T cells that were SARS-CoV-2-associated. Each spike-specific TCR was assigned to its reactive spike region and to a CD4 or CD8 class using the MIRA data. Log10-transformed breadth and depth values were compared by one-way ANOVA with Sidak's multiple comparisons tests. TCRdb holds this immuneACCESS table with in-frame rearrangements only. Some clones are missing; in checked studies, unresolved V genes explain under half, and the rest has no known cause. The V and J calls and the clone size are those of that table, but D and trimming were determined from the DNA. A total of more than 95,000 clones appear in this sample, approximately 92% of them only once. Of the sample, 35% to 50% is held by the ten largest clones.

Looking up the germline V gene yields CDR1 KGHSH and CDR2 LQKENI. The CDR3 spans 15 residues, from the cysteine through the phenylalanine. Only the CDR3 portion is preserved as DNA: 45 bases, with reading frame beginning at the first base. V is pared back by 2 bases and J by 4 bases, with 12 bases lying between the germline termini. The sample's time point label, in plain terms: about 28 days (+/-7) after the second vaccine dose. AZD1222 recipients whose second dose came at about 4 weeks and those whose second dose came at about 12 weeks were combined into one group, since spike-specific TCR depth and breadth did not differ between the two schedules. The vaccinee samples were drawn from two UK trials, COV001 and COV002, one of which was a single-blind randomized controlled phase 2/3 trial testing AZD1222 (ChAdOx1 nCoV-19) in healthy adults. For TCRbeta chain sequencing, PBMC samples from trial participants were taken at day 0 and at day 28 after the second dose.

This TCR was sampled from an adult who received the AZD1222 COVID-19 vaccine. The chain employs TRBV18 and TRBJ2-1, with the identity of the D gene unclear. The sample consisted of peripheral blood, taken 28 days after the second AZD1222 dose. This receptor carries the CDR3 CASSPSEAGYNEQFF. The nucleotide sequence is TGTGCCAGCTCACCAAGTGAGGCTGGTTACAATGAGCAGTTCTTC.